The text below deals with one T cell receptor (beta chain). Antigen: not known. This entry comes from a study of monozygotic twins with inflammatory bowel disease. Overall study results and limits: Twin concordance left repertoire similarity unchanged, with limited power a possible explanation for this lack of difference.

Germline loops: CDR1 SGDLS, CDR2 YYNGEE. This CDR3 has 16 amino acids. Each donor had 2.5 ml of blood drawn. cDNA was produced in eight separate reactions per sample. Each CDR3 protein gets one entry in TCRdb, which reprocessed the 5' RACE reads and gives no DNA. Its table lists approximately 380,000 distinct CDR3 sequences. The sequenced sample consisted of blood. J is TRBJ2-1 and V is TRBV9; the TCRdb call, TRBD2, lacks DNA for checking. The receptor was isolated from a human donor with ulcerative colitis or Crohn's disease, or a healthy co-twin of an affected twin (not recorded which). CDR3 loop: CASSVGSGAMHNEQFF.